These 32 T cell receptor beta chains were sequenced from one sample in a study of cytomegalovirus exposure and HLA in healthy donors. PCR used 60 Vbeta primers and 13 Jbeta primers. Some clones are missing from TCRdb's copy, which holds only in-frame ones; the method was immunoSEQ multiplex PCR. The sample consists of roughly 80,000 clones, roughly 76% of them appearing once. Sequenced input: PBMCs. These receptors all come from a woman aged 30 to 39 in good health and CMV-seronegative.

This sequence joins TRBV28 and TRBJ2-2, with 7 bases lining up with TRBD2. J gave up 0 bases and V 5 bases, and 3 bases lay outside the gene matches. CDR3 length: 15 amino acids. Germline assignment: CDR1 MDHEN and CDR2 SYDVKM. This CDR3 is CASSSGDANTGELFF. CDR3 DNA: TGTGCCAGCAGTAGCGGGGATGCGAACACCGGGGAGCTGTTTTTT.

This sequence joins TRBV18 and TRBJ2-6, with D tentatively TRBD2 (5 bases). The CDR3 loop spans 21 amino acids. The V gene's germline CDR1 is KGHSH and CDR2 LQKENI. Trimming cost V 5 bases and J 0 bases, with 26 bases left between them. CDR3 sequence reads: CASSSLPLTTRGNSGANVLTF. For the CDR3, the DNA is TGTGCCAGCTCATCACTTCCACTGACAACTAGAGGGAACTCTGGGGCCAACGTCCTGACTTTC.

The chain recombines TRBV5-1 with TRBJ1-3, with D unclear. Trimming removed 0 bases at V and 0 bases at J, with 10 bases between. CDR3 length: 16 amino acids. CDR1 and CDR2 (germline): SGHRS, YFSETQ. The CDR3 DNA follows: TGCGCCAGCAGCTTGGCCGAGGCCAGCTCTGGAAACACCATATATTTT. This sequence encodes CASSLAEASSGNTIYF.

The genes are TRBV5-1 and TRBJ2-7, with TRBD1 identical over 9 bases. The CDR3 consists of 14 residues. J gave up 6 bases and V 0 bases, and 4 bases lay outside the gene matches. Germline V gene lookup returns CDR1 SGHRS and CDR2 YFSETQ. In nucleotides, the CDR3 is TGCGCCAGCAGCTTGGGGGGGACAGGGTTCGAGCAGTACTTC. It translates to CASSLGGTGFEQYF.

The gene calls are TRBV27 and TRBJ1-4; D perhaps matches TRBD1 (5 bases). Germline CDR1 and CDR2: MNHEY and SMNVEV (reference sequence). This CDR3 has 15 amino acids. V gave up 3 bases and J gave up 4 bases, with 12 bases separating them. The CDR3 DNA follows: TGTGCCAGCAGTTTCGTGGGGCGGAATAATGAAAAACTGTTTTTT. Translating it yields CASSFVGRNNEKLFF. The full variable domain, with the rest looked up from reference TRBV27 and TRBJ1-4, is EAQVTQNPRYLITVTGKKLTVTCSQNMNHEYMSWYRQDPGLGLRQIYYSMNVEVTDKGDVPEGYKVSRKEKRNFPLILESPSPNQTSLYFCASSFVGRNNEKLFFGSGTQLSVL.

The J gene is TRBJ2-7, the V gene TRBV5-4; 10 positions agree with TRBD2. Trimming removed 4 bases from V and 1 base from J; junction bases left unmatched: 5. The germline gives CDR1 SGHNT, CDR2 YYREEE (reference sequence). CDR3 length equals 15 residues. The CDR3: CASSEGLASSYEQYF. CDR3 nucleotides: TGTGCCAGCAGCGAGGGACTAGCGTCATCCTACGAGCAGTACTTC.

The chain carries TRBV11-3 and TRBJ2-1, with D perhaps TRBD2 (5 bases). There are 14 residues in the CDR3. V was clipped by 4 bases and J by 10 bases, with 17 bases between them. Per the germline V gene, CDR1 is SGHNT and CDR2 is YENEEA. In nucleotides, the CDR3 is TGTGCCAGCAGCTCAAGGGAGATTCTAGGAGAGCAGTTCTTC. Protein sequence: CASSSREILGEQFF. The complete variable domain, with remaining parts taken from reference TRBV11-3 and TRBJ2-1, reads EAGVVQSPRYKIIEKKQPVAFWCNPISGHNTLYWYLQNLGQGPELLIRYENEEAVDDSQLPKDRFSAERLKGVDSTLKIQPAELGDSAVYLCASSSREILGEQFFGPGTRLTVL.

The chain uses TRBV2 and TRBJ2-7, with a possible D match to TRBD2 (6 bases). CDR3 length equals 15 residues. V was trimmed by 6 bases and J by 0 bases, leaving 15 bases between them. The V gene's germline CDR1 is SNHLY and CDR2 FYNNEI. The CDR3 coding sequence is TGTGCCAGCAGCGAGGCGGGGAACGTCTCCTACGAGCAGTACTTC. Its protein is CASSEAGNVSYEQYF. Full variable domain (missing parts from reference TRBV2 and TRBJ2-7): EPEVTQTPSHQVTQMGQEVILRCVPISNHLYFYWYRQILGQKVEFLVSFYNNEISEKSEIFDDQFSVERPDGSNFTLKIRSTKLEDSAMYFCASSEAGNVSYEQYFGPGTRLTVT.

The chain carries TRBV9 and TRBJ2-7; D gene ambiguous. Germline V gives CDR1 SGDLS, CDR2 YYNGEE. V lost 0 bases and J lost 2, with 12 bases in between. The CDR3 runs to 15 residues. The CDR3 loop is CASSVGAGRTYEQYF. The CDR3 nucleotides read TGTGCCAGCAGCGTAGGGGCAGGTAGGACCTACGAGCAGTACTTC. Looking up the rest from reference TRBV9 and TRBJ2-7 gives the full variable domain: DSGVTQTPKHLITATGQRVTLRCSPRSGDLSVYWYQQSLDQGLQFLIQYYNGEERAKGNILERFSAQQFPDLHSELNLSSLELGDSALYFCASSVGAGRTYEQYFGPGTRLTVT.

The chain combines TRBV6-6 with TRBJ1-5, with unresolved D. The CDR3 has 15 amino acids. Per germline, CDR1 MNHNY and CDR2 SVGAGI (reference sequence). Between the trimmed V and J ends, which lost 2 bases and 1 base, there was a span of 9 bases. DNA for the CDR3: TGTGCCAGCAGTTACGGAGGTGGAAGCAATCAGCCCCAGCATTTT. Amino acids: CASSYGGGSNQPQHF.

The J gene is TRBJ2-3, the V gene TRBV13; 10 bases align to TRBD2. Germline V gene sequence: CDR1 PRHDT, CDR2 FYEKMQ (reference sequence). The CDR3 covers 16 residues. The V segment lost 5 bases and the J segment 2 bases; nucleotides outside the gene matches: 7. The CDR3 here is CASSPRTSGHTDTQYF. DNA for the CDR3: TGTGCCAGCAGCCCCAGGACTAGCGGACACACAGATACGCAGTATTTT.

J is TRBJ2-7 and V is TRBV18; TRBD2 agrees at 8 bases. The CDR3 covers 16 residues. After removal of 6 bases from V and 2 bases from J, the junction contained 12 bases not matched to a gene. CDR1 is KGHSH and CDR2 is LQKENI in the germline V gene. The CDR3: CASSKAGGELTYEQYF. The CDR3 DNA is TGTGCCAGCTCTAAAGCCGGGGGGGAACTCACCTACGAGCAGTACTTC.

The chain has TRBV5-1 and TRBJ1-1, with 9 nucleotides matching TRBD1. The V and J ends lost 2 bases and 1 base, in that order; junction bases with no gene match: 3. The CDR3 spans 15 residues. The germline CDR1 and CDR2 sequences are SGHRS and YFSETQ. CDR3 coding DNA: TGCGCCAGCAGCTTCCCGGACAGGGGGAACACTGAAGCTTTCTTT. Protein sequence: CASSFPDRGNTEAFF.

V and J are TRBV18 and TRBJ2-2; D unclear. This CDR3 is built from 16 residues. From germline, CDR1 is KGHSH and CDR2 LQKENI. The V end lost 1 base, the J end lost 6 bases, and 15 bases lay between the germline ends. The CDR3 protein is CASSPQRGDGAGELFF. The DNA for the CDR3 is TGTGCCAGCTCACCACAACGAGGCGATGGCGCCGGGGAGCTGTTTTTT.

The V gene is TRBV7-9, the J gene TRBJ2-7, with D uncertain. Per the germline V gene, CDR1 is SEHNR and CDR2 is FQNEAQ (reference sequence). CDR3 size: 12 residues. With 1 base removed from V and 6 bases from J, the gap between germline ends came to 7 bases. The CDR3 spells CASSLGSGEQYF. The DNA for the CDR3 is TGTGCCAGCAGCTTAGGGTCGGGCGAGCAGTACTTC.

The chain uses TRBV5-6 and TRBJ2-7; 16 positions agree with TRBD2. CDR1 and CDR2 from the germline V gene are SGHDT and YYEEEE. J lost 4 bases, V lost 5 bases, and 12 bases had no gene match. The CDR3 contains 18 residues. CDR3 nucleotides: TGTGCCAGCAGTAAGGGACTAGCGGGAGGGCCTGGCTGGTACGAGCAGTACTTC. Encoded protein: CASSKGLAGGPGWYEQYF.

The chain employs TRBV4-2 and TRBJ2-7, with TRBD2 matching 9 bases. After removal of 4 bases from V and 2 bases from J, the junction contained 6 bases not matched to a gene. The CDR3 has 15 residues. Germline assignment: CDR1 LGHNA and CDR2 YNFKEQ. CDR3 in DNA: TGTGCCAGCAGCCCTAGCGGGACCAATACCTACGAGCAGTACTTC. It is translated as CASSPSGTNTYEQYF.

This chain connects TRBV4-1 to TRBJ2-1, with D uncertain. Germline V gene sequence: CDR1 MGHRA, CDR2 YSYEKL. V dropped 3 bases and J dropped 6 bases, with 15 bases sitting between them. The CDR3 is made up of 15 amino acids. The CDR3 sequence: CASSQKAPAVNEQFF. The CDR3 DNA is TGCGCCAGCAGCCAGAAGGCACCCGCGGTCAATGAGCAGTTCTTC.

The gene calls are TRBV9 and TRBJ2-1; D is ambiguous. Trimming removed 4 bases at V and 6 bases at J, with 8 bases between. The germline CDR1 and CDR2 sequences are SGDLS and YYNGEE. The CDR3 covers 12 residues. CDR3 coding DNA: TGTGCCAGCAGCCCATCGGGCAATGAGCAGTTCTTC. It codes for CASSPSGNEQFF.

This clone occurred a few times. V is TRBV11-2 and J is TRBJ2-7; 8 bases align to TRBD2. Germline-derived CDR1 and CDR2 are SGHAT and FQNNGV. V lost 2 bases, J lost 4 bases, and 7 bases stayed unmatched. This CDR3 is built from 15 residues. DNA for the CDR3: TGTGCCAGCAGCTTACTGGGTAGCGGGGTATACGAGCAGTACTTC. Translation: CASSLLGSGVYEQYF.

This clone has a handful of counts. The J gene is TRBJ2-7, the V gene TRBV29-1, with 14 bases fitting TRBD2. Germline V gene sequence: CDR1 SQVTM, CDR2 ANQGSEA. The CDR3 loop spans 15 amino acids. V shed 3 bases and J 6 bases; nucleotides not matched to a gene: 7. The CDR3 sequence: CSVDAGLAGVSEQYF. In DNA form, the CDR3 reads TGCAGCGTTGATGCGGGACTAGCGGGAGTAAGCGAGCAGTACTTC.

This clone was seen only once. The chain uses TRBV6-5 and TRBJ2-2; tentative D call: TRBD2 (6 bases). CDR3 length: 13 amino acids. Trimming shortened V by 4 bases and J by 7 bases, and 10 bases separated the two germline ends. CDR1 and CDR2 from the germline V gene are MNHEY and SVGAGI. Here the CDR3 reads CASSSGVVGELFF. The CDR3 nucleotides are TGTGCCAGCAGTTCGGGGGTCGTCGGGGAGCTGTTTTTT.

DNA of the CDR3: TGTGCCAGCTGGGGTAGCGGGAGGGGTTTAAATGAGCAGTTCTTC. This encodes CASWGSGRGLNEQFF. The chain recombines TRBV28 with TRBJ2-1, with TRBD2 matching over 11 bases. In germline, CDR1 is MDHEN, CDR2 SYDVKM. CDR3 size: 15 residues. With V trimmed by 8 bases and J by 7 bases, 10 bases remained unmatched. The full variable domain, its missing parts supplied by reference TRBV28 and TRBJ2-1, is DVKVTQSSRYLVKRTGEKVFLECVQDMDHENMFWYRQDPGLGLRLIYFSYDVKMKEKGDIPEGYSVSREKKERFSLILESASTNQTSMYLCASWGSGRGLNEQFFGPGTRLTVL.

Here the CDR3 DNA reads TGTGCCAGCAGCCCTAGCGGGAGCGGGCACAATGAGCAGTTCTTC. Translating gives CASSPSGSGHNEQFF. This chain joins TRBV6-5 and TRBJ2-1; 10 nucleotides line up with TRBD2. V was pared by 6 bases and J by 5 bases, with 7 bases of the junction left unmatched. Germline assignment: CDR1 MNHEY and CDR2 SVGAGI. This CDR3 contains 15 residues.

The chain joins TRBV11-2 to TRBJ2-7; 8 nucleotides agree with TRBD1. Unmatched junction bases numbered 5, after V lost 7 bases and J lost 0 bases. Looked up from germline, CDR1 is SGHAT and CDR2 is FQNNGV. The CDR3 runs to 14 residues. Here the CDR3 reads CASTRQGNSYEQYF. CDR3 nucleotides: TGTGCCAGCACCAGACAGGGGAACTCCTACGAGCAGTACTTC.

Points on this clone: A junction end diverges from the germline sequence, so it may reflect a read error. The J gene is TRBJ1-3, the V gene TRBV7-6; D is uncertain. The CDR3 runs to 16 residues. Germline CDR1 reads SGHVS; CDR2 reads FNYEAQ. The chain's CDR3 is CAGSLGFLASGNTIYF. CDR3 bases: TGTGCCGGCAGCTTAGGATTCCTAGCCTCTGGAAACACCATATATTTT.

This clone came up once. V usage is TRBV7-2 and J usage is TRBJ1-5; 8 bases are a match to TRBD1. Germline loops: CDR1 SGHTA, CDR2 FQGNSA. The junction had 8 bases not matched to a gene; V was cut back by 5 bases and J by 5 bases. The CDR3 has 15 residues. The chain's CDR3 is CASSPRPGGDQPQHF. The CDR3 DNA reads as TGTGCCAGCAGCCCGAGACCAGGGGGCGATCAGCCCCAGCATTTT.

This clone came up once. This chain links TRBV27 with TRBJ1-5; 7 bases match TRBD1. Losses at the gene ends were 6 bases for V and 3 bases for J; bases not matched to a gene: 8. The germline V gene encodes CDR1 MNHEY and CDR2 SMNVEV (reference sequence). There are 15 residues in the CDR3. The CDR3 protein is CASRNVDRVNQPQHF. The CDR3 bases are TGTGCCAGCAGAAACGTCGACAGGGTCAATCAGCCCCAGCATTTT.

Written as DNA, the CDR3 is TGTGCCAGCACACAGGGGTTTATCATGAACACTGAAGCTTTCTTT. Amino acid sequence: CASTQGFIMNTEAFF. V and J are TRBV6-1 and TRBJ1-1; 7 bases line up with TRBD1. V gave up 7 bases and J gave up 0 bases; unmatched junction bases: 8. Germline V gene sequence: CDR1 MNHNS, CDR2 SASEGT. This CDR3 is built from 15 residues.

This rearrangement joins TRBV9 to TRBJ2-7; D is ambiguous. The V and J ends lost 7 bases and 4 bases respectively, with 6 bases between them. Looked up from germline, CDR1 is SGDLS and CDR2 is YYNGEE. The CDR3 has 10 amino acids. The CDR3 DNA reads as TGTGCCAGCGGAGATTACGAGCAGTACTTC. Protein: CASGDYEQYF.

This clone was seen only a few times. V and J are TRBV6-5 and TRBJ1-6, with 8 bases aligning to TRBD1. The CDR3 covers 14 residues. The germline CDR1 and CDR2 sequences are MNHEY and SVGAGI. The V and J ends lost 6 bases and 9 bases, in that order; junction bases with no gene match: 7. The CDR3 is CASSPQGVGSPLHF. The CDR3 DNA reads as TGTGCCAGCAGCCCACAGGGGGTAGGTTCACCCCTCCACTTT.

The chain couples TRBV19 to TRBJ1-2; possibly TRBD1 for D (5 bases). Germline V CDR1 and CDR2: LNHDA, SQIVND (reference sequence). V lost 4 bases, J lost 4 bases, and 16 bases lay in between. The CDR3 covers 15 residues. The CDR3 region has the DNA TGTGCCAGTAGTACAGGGTCCGCCCTATCCTATGGCTACACCTTC. It translates to CASSTGSALSYGYTF. Looking up the rest from reference TRBV19 and TRBJ1-2 gives the full variable domain: DGGITQSPKYLFRKEGQNVTLSCEQNLNHDAMYWYRQDPGQGLRLIYYSQIVNDFQKGDIAEGYSVSREKKESFPLTVTSAQKNPTAFYLCASSTGSALSYGYTFGSGTRLTVV.